Listed below are T cell receptor beta chains from one sample, sequenced in a study of siplizumab effects on memory and regulatory T cells. Here immunoSEQ multiplex PCR was the method, and the copy in TCRdb shows in-frame clones only, minus some. The table lists about 94,000 clones, around 94% of them singletons. The source material was non-Treg CD4+ T cells sorted from blood. The receptor source for this set is a human donor in good health. CDR3s include the opening cysteine and the closing phenylalanine or tryptophan. The D gene is left open where the match is weak. Expanded clones get a size class; other rows say once, few or many, or leave the size out.

J gene: TRBJ2-7
CDR3 length: 12
D gene: -
V gene: TRBV25-1
clone size: -
CDR3 protein: CASSGSGYEQYF
CDR3 DNA: TGTGCCAGCAGTGGGAGTGGCTACGAGCAGTACTTC

J gene: TRBJ1-1
CDR3 length: 14
D gene: TRBD1
V gene: TRBV6-1
clone size: -
CDR3 protein: CASSVSQGVVEAFF
CDR3 DNA: TGTGCCAGCAGTGTCTCCCAGGGGGTGGTTGAAGCTTTCTTT

J gene: TRBJ2-5
CDR3 length: 12
D gene: -
V gene: TRBV30
clone size: once
CDR3 protein: CAWDQGGETQYF
CDR3 DNA: TGTGCCTGGGACCAGGGGGGAGAGACCCAGTACTTC

J gene: TRBJ2-5
CDR3 length: 15
D gene: TRBD2
V gene: TRBV5-1
clone size: -
CDR3 protein: CASSLAGTSQETQYF
CDR3 DNA: TGCGCCAGCAGCTTGGCCGGGACTAGCCAAGAGACCCAGTACTTC

J gene: TRBJ1-1
CDR3 length: 18
D gene: -
V gene: TRBV11-3
clone size: -
CDR3 protein: CASSLEGPPTMTNTEAFF
CDR3 DNA: TGTGCCAGCAGCTTAGAAGGGCCACCGACCATGACGAACACTGAAGCTTTCTTT

J gene: TRBJ1-2
CDR3 length: 13
D gene: -
V gene: TRBV12-5
clone size: -
CDR3 protein: CASGFLTQGGYTF
CDR3 DNA: TGTGCTAGTGGTTTCTTGACCCAGGGAGGCTACACCTTC

J gene: TRBJ2-1
CDR3 length: 20
D gene: TRBD2
V gene: TRBV11-3
clone size: -
CDR3 protein: CASRGGLASGRANRYNEQFF
CDR3 DNA: TGTGCCAGCAGGGGCGGGTTGGCTAGCGGGAGGGCCAATCGTTACAATGAGCAGTTCTTC

J gene: TRBJ2-7
CDR3 length: 15
D gene: TRBD1
V gene: TRBV27
clone size: -
CDR3 protein: CASSLQGARRYEQYF
CDR3 DNA: TGTGCCAGCAGTCTCCAGGGGGCGCGGCGCTACGAGCAGTACTTC

J gene: TRBJ1-4
CDR3 length: 16
D gene: -
V gene: TRBV14
clone size: -
CDR3 protein: CASSETRDTFNEKLFF
CDR3 DNA: TGTGCCAGCAGCGAAACCCGGGACACCTTTAATGAAAAACTGTTTTTT

J gene: TRBJ2-1
CDR3 length: 13
D gene: -
V gene: TRBV5-4
clone size: -
CDR3 protein: CASSSGHYNEQFF
CDR3 DNA: TGTGCCAGCAGCTCAGGACACTACAATGAGCAGTTCTTC

J gene: TRBJ1-6
CDR3 length: 13
D gene: TRBD1
V gene: TRBV19
clone size: -
CDR3 protein: CASSPGGNSPLHF
CDR3 DNA: TGTGCCAGTAGCCCAGGGGGGAATTCACCCCTCCACTTT

J gene: TRBJ2-1
CDR3 length: 14
D gene: TRBD2
V gene: TRBV6-1
clone size: -
CDR3 protein: CASTSGDLYNEQFF
CDR3 DNA: TGTGCCAGCACCAGCGGGGACCTCTACAATGAGCAGTTCTTC

J gene: TRBJ2-1
CDR3 length: 14
D gene: -
V gene: TRBV5-1
clone size: -
CDR3 protein: CASSLAQGGDEQFF
CDR3 DNA: TGCGCCAGCAGCTTGGCACAGGGTGGGGATGAGCAGTTCTTC

J gene: TRBJ1-2
CDR3 length: 13
D gene: TRBD1
V gene: TRBV30
clone size: -
CDR3 protein: CAWGTGGGYGYTF
CDR3 DNA: TGTGCCTGGGGGACAGGGGGAGGGTATGGCTACACCTTC

J gene: TRBJ1-3
CDR3 length: 16
D gene: -
V gene: TRBV6-6
clone size: -
CDR3 protein: CASRNLKGPSGNTIYF
CDR3 DNA: TGTGCCAGCAGAAACCTCAAAGGCCCCTCTGGAAACACCATATATTTT

J gene: TRBJ2-2
CDR3 length: 12
D gene: -
V gene: TRBV7-2
clone size: -
CDR3 protein: CASSYDLGELFF
CDR3 DNA: TGTGCCAGCAGCTACGACCTCGGGGAGCTGTTTTTT

J gene: TRBJ1-3
CDR3 length: 16
D gene: -
V gene: TRBV5-1
clone size: once
CDR3 protein: CASSAGGTIAGNTIYF
CDR3 DNA: TGCGCCAGCAGCGCTGGAGGGACCATTGCTGGAAACACCATATATTTT

J gene: TRBJ2-2
CDR3 length: 12
D gene: -
V gene: TRBV18
clone size: -
CDR3 protein: CASSPNTGELFF
CDR3 DNA: TGTGCCAGCTCACCAAACACCGGGGAGCTGTTTTTT

J gene: TRBJ2-7
CDR3 length: 14
D gene: TRBD1
V gene: TRBV5-1
clone size: -
CDR3 protein: CASSPGQGAYEQYF
CDR3 DNA: TGCGCCAGCAGCCCGGGACAGGGGGCCTACGAGCAGTACTTC

J gene: TRBJ2-1
CDR3 length: 14
D gene: -
V gene: TRBV7-9
clone size: -
CDR3 protein: CASSPSETYNEQFF
CDR3 DNA: TGTGCCAGCAGTCCTAGCGAGACCTACAATGAGCAGTTCTTC

J gene: TRBJ2-2
CDR3 length: 14
D gene: -
V gene: TRBV4-2
clone size: -
CDR3 protein: CASSQDRSTGELFF
CDR3 DNA: TGTGCCAGCAGCCAAGATAGGAGTACCGGGGAGCTGTTTTTT

J gene: TRBJ1-2
CDR3 length: 15
D gene: TRBD1
V gene: TRBV9
clone size: -
CDR3 protein: CASSVGGTGAYGYTF
CDR3 DNA: TGTGCCAGCAGCGTAGGTGGGACAGGAGCCTATGGCTACACCTTC

J gene: TRBJ2-2
CDR3 length: 14
D gene: TRBD2
V gene: TRBV7-3
clone size: -
CDR3 protein: CASSLGRGSGELFF
CDR3 DNA: TGTGCCAGCAGCTTAGGGAGGGGTTCCGGGGAGCTGTTTTTT

J gene: TRBJ1-2
CDR3 length: 14
D gene: TRBD1
V gene: TRBV19
clone size: once
CDR3 protein: CASRLGQGAVGYTF
CDR3 DNA: TGTGCCAGTAGGCTGGGACAGGGGGCAGTTGGCTACACCTTC

J gene: TRBJ1-2
CDR3 length: 14
D gene: TRBD1
V gene: TRBV19
clone size: -
CDR3 protein: CASSVDRGHGGYTF
CDR3 DNA: TGTGCCAGTAGTGTGGACAGGGGGCACGGCGGCTACACCTTC

J gene: TRBJ2-7
CDR3 length: 12
D gene: -
V gene: TRBV11-2
clone size: -
CDR3 protein: CASSLSVGEQYF
CDR3 DNA: TGTGCCAGCAGCTTATCAGTGGGCGAGCAGTACTTC

J gene: TRBJ2-7
CDR3 length: 13
D gene: TRBD1
V gene: TRBV10-3
clone size: -
CDR3 protein: CATRGQGSGEQYF
CDR3 DNA: TGTGCCACCCGGGGACAGGGTTCAGGTGAGCAGTACTTC

J gene: TRBJ1-3
CDR3 length: 11
D gene: -
V gene: TRBV19
clone size: -
CDR3 protein: CASRGGNTIYF
CDR3 DNA: TGTGCCAGTAGGGGTGGAAACACCATATATTTT

J gene: TRBJ2-7
CDR3 length: 15
D gene: TRBD1
V gene: TRBV19
clone size: -
CDR3 protein: CASRSGGTGTYEQYF
CDR3 DNA: TGTGCCAGTAGGTCTGGTGGGACAGGGACCTACGAGCAGTACTTC

J gene: TRBJ2-1
CDR3 length: 15
D gene: TRBD2
V gene: TRBV5-8
clone size: -
CDR3 protein: CASSPAGGNYNEQFF
CDR3 DNA: TGTGCCAGCAGCCCAGCGGGAGGAAACTACAATGAGCAGTTCTTC

J gene: TRBJ2-1
CDR3 length: 9
D gene: -
V gene: TRBV23-1
clone size: -
CDR3 protein: CASSQDPFF
CDR3 DNA: TGCGCCAGCAGTCAAGACCCGTTCTTC

J gene: TRBJ2-3
CDR3 length: 14
D gene: -
V gene: TRBV30
clone size: -
CDR3 protein: CARAGGGARDTQYF
CDR3 DNA: TGTGCCCGTGCGGGTGGGGGAGCCAGAGATACGCAGTATTTT

J gene: TRBJ2-1
CDR3 length: 15
D gene: -
V gene: TRBV4-3
clone size: -
CDR3 protein: CASSQLGSSYNEQFF
CDR3 DNA: TGCGCCAGCAGCCAGCTAGGGAGCTCCTACAATGAGCAGTTCTTC

J gene: TRBJ1-6
CDR3 length: 13
D gene: -
V gene: TRBV6-1
clone size: -
CDR3 protein: CASTPRAGSPLHF
CDR3 DNA: TGTGCCAGCACCCCCCGGGCCGGTTCACCCCTCCACTTT

J gene: TRBJ1-1
CDR3 length: 13
D gene: -
V gene: TRBV30
clone size: -
CDR3 protein: CAWRGGAWTEAFF
CDR3 DNA: TGTGCCTGGAGGGGGGGGGCTTGGACTGAAGCTTTCTTT

J gene: TRBJ2-2
CDR3 length: 14
D gene: -
V gene: TRBV9
clone size: -
CDR3 protein: CASSVEVDTGELFF
CDR3 DNA: TGTGCCAGCAGCGTAGAAGTGGATACCGGGGAGCTGTTTTTT

J gene: TRBJ2-5
CDR3 length: 17
D gene: -
V gene: TRBV7-6
clone size: -
CDR3 protein: CASSLEVRDSFGETQYF
CDR3 DNA: TGTGCCAGCAGCTTAGAGGTCCGGGACTCGTTTGGAGAGACCCAGTACTTC

J gene: TRBJ2-1
CDR3 length: 12
D gene: -
V gene: TRBV10-3
clone size: -
CDR3 protein: CASGRNYNEQFF
CDR3 DNA: TGTGCCTCGGGACGGAATTACAATGAGCAGTTCTTC

J gene: TRBJ2-2
CDR3 length: 16
D gene: TRBD2
V gene: TRBV7-9
clone size: -
CDR3 protein: CASSLGGTSATGELFF
CDR3 DNA: TGTGCCAGCAGCTTAGGGGGGACTAGCGCCACCGGGGAGCTGTTTTTT

J gene: TRBJ1-2
CDR3 length: 17
D gene: -
V gene: TRBV7-8
clone size: -
CDR3 protein: CASSLLGRGQSNYGYTF
CDR3 DNA: TGTGCCAGCAGCTTATTGGGCAGGGGCCAATCTAACTATGGCTACACCTTC

J gene: TRBJ2-1
CDR3 length: 15
D gene: TRBD2
V gene: TRBV4-2
clone size: -
CDR3 protein: CASSLQRGYDNEQFF
CDR3 DNA: TGTGCCAGCAGCCTACAGCGGGGATACGACAATGAGCAGTTCTTC

J gene: TRBJ2-7
CDR3 length: 17
D gene: TRBD1
V gene: TRBV5-3
clone size: -
CDR3 protein: CARSRPPTGGDRSEQYF
CDR3 DNA: TGTGCCAGAAGCCGGCCCCCTACAGGGGGCGATCGGTCCGAGCAGTACTTC

J gene: TRBJ2-2
CDR3 length: 13
D gene: -
V gene: TRBV11-3
clone size: -
CDR3 protein: CASSSRGTGELFF
CDR3 DNA: TGTGCCAGCAGCTCCAGGGGCACCGGGGAGCTGTTTTTT

J gene: TRBJ2-2
CDR3 length: 13
D gene: -
V gene: TRBV14
clone size: -
CDR3 protein: CASSSVEGGELFF
CDR3 DNA: TGTGCCAGCAGCTCCGTCGAAGGCGGGGAGCTGTTTTTT

J gene: TRBJ1-2
CDR3 length: 12
D gene: -
V gene: TRBV9
clone size: -
CDR3 protein: CASSVSGYGYTF
CDR3 DNA: TGTGCCAGCAGCGTGTCGGGCTATGGCTACACCTTC

J gene: TRBJ2-5
CDR3 length: 11
D gene: -
V gene: TRBV12-5
clone size: -
CDR3 protein: CASGLGETQYF
CDR3 DNA: TGTGCTAGTGGTTTGGGAGAGACCCAGTACTTC

J gene: TRBJ1-2
CDR3 length: 15
D gene: -
V gene: TRBV2
clone size: -
CDR3 protein: CASSMFVGLNYGYTF
CDR3 DNA: TGTGCCAGCAGTATGTTTGTAGGTCTCAACTATGGCTACACCTTC

J gene: TRBJ1-5
CDR3 length: 15
D gene: -
V gene: TRBV7-2
clone size: -
CDR3 protein: CASSLTGNSNQPQHF
CDR3 DNA: TGTGCCAGCAGCTTAACGGGGAATAGCAATCAGCCCCAGCATTTT

J gene: TRBJ1-2
CDR3 length: 14
D gene: -
V gene: TRBV5-6
clone size: -
CDR3 protein: CASSLQAANYGYTF
CDR3 DNA: TGTGCCAGCAGCTTGCAGGCAGCTAACTATGGCTACACCTTC

J gene: TRBJ2-7
CDR3 length: 14
D gene: -
V gene: TRBV10-3
clone size: once
CDR3 protein: CAIGFGGFSYEQYF
CDR3 DNA: TGTGCCATCGGTTTCGGGGGATTCTCCTACGAGCAGTACTTC

J gene: TRBJ1-6
CDR3 length: 14
D gene: -
V gene: TRBV4-1
clone size: -
CDR3 protein: CASSQERRNSPLHF
CDR3 DNA: TGCGCCAGCAGCCAAGAGCGGCGGAATTCACCCCTCCACTTT